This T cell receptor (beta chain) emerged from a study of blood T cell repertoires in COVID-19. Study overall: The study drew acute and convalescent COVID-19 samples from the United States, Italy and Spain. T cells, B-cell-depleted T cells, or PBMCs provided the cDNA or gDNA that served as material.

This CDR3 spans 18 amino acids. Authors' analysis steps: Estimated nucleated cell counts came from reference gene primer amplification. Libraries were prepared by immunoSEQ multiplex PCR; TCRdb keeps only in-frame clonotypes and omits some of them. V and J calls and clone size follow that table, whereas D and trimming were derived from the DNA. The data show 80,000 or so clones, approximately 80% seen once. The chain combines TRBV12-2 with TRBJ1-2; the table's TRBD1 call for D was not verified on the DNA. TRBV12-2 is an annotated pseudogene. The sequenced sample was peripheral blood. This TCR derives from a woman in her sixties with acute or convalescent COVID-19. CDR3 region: CASRLALRTGRPNYGYTF. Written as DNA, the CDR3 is TGTGCAAGTCGCTTAGCGTTGCGAACAGGAAGGCCAAACTATGGCTACACCTTC.